This T cell receptor (beta chain) is drawn from a study of blood T cell repertoires in COVID-19. About the research overall: The analysed material was cDNA or gDNA that came from T cells, B-cell-depleted T cells, or PBMCs.

The method was immunoSEQ multiplex PCR; TCRdb's version includes in-frame clones alone and lacks a portion of them. Of approximately 480,000 clones in the sample, roughly nine tenths were seen once. Germline assignment: CDR1 KGHSH and CDR2 LQKENI. The germline V and J ends were trimmed by 6 bases and 2 bases, with 8 bases remaining between them. The CDR3 runs 13 residues. During active infection, Seattle patients enrolled and were then monitored through disease. This chain links TRBV18 with TRBJ2-4; D is uncertain. This TCR came from a man aged 18 to 30 with COVID-19, enrolled during active disease. Input material: peripheral blood. The CDR3 DNA sequence: TGTGCCAGCTCCACTGCTCCCAAAAACATTCAGTACTTC. Its translation: CASSTAPKNIQYF.